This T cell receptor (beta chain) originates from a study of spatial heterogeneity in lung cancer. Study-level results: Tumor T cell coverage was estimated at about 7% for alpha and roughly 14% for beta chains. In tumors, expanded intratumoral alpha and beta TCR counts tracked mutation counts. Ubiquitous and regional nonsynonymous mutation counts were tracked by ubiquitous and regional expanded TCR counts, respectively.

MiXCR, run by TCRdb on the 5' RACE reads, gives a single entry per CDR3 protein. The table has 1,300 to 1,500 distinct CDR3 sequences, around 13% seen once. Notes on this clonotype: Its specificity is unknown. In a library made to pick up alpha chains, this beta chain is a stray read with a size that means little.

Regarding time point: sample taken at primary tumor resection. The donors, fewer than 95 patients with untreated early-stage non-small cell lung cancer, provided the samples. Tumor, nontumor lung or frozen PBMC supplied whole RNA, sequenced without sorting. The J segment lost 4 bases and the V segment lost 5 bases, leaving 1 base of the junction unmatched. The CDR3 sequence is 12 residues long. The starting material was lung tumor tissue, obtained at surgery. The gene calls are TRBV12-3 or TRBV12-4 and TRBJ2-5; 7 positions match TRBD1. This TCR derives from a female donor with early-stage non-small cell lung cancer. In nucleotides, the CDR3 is TGTGCCAGCAGTACAGGGGCAGAGACCCAGTACTTC. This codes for CASSTGAETQYF.